A single sample is the source of the 7 T cell receptor beta chains below, sequenced in a study of blood T cell repertoires in COVID-19. Repertoires were generated with immunoSEQ multiplex PCR, while TCRdb's copy carries only in-frame clones and drops some. This sample has roughly 350,000 clones, with 88% found just once. Material: peripheral blood. Source of these receptors: a woman aged 70-85 years with COVID-19, enrolled during active disease.

This rearrangement joins TRBV3-1 (or the pseudogene TRBV3-2) to TRBJ2-4; D may be TRBD1 (5 bases). V gave up 3 bases and J gave up 0 bases, with 9 bases separating them. Germline V lookup: CDR1 LGHDT, CDR2 YNNKEL (reference sequence). The CDR3 length is 15 residues. The CDR3 region is CASSHSGIAKNIQYF. The CDR3 DNA is TGTGCCAGCAGCCACTCAGGGATAGCCAAAAACATTCAGTACTTC.

The rearrangement uses TRBV4-3 and TRBJ1-5; D perhaps matches TRBD1 (5 bases). Deletions cut 5 bases from V and 8 bases from J, with 22 bases between. This CDR3 region has 16 residues. Germline-derived CDR1 and CDR2 are LGHNA and YSLEER. The CDR3 here is CASSTMWGDGSEPQHF. CDR3 in DNA: TGCGCCAGCAGCACAATGTGGGGGGACGGTAGTGAGCCCCAGCATTTT.

V gene TRBV21-1 combines with J gene TRBJ2-1; the DNA was not used to check the table's D call, TRBD1. TRBV21-1 is labeled a pseudogene. The CDR3 totals 15 residues. The CDR3 spells CASSISGGGGNEQFF. The DNA for the CDR3 is TGTGCCAGCAGCATCTCAGGGGGTGGAGGCAATGAGCAGTTCTTC.

The gene calls are TRBV28 and TRBJ2-7, with D possibly TRBD2 on 7 matching bases. CDR1 is MDHEN, CDR2 SYDVKM, per germline. V lost 9 bases, J lost 1 base, and 13 bases lay in between. The CDR3 is 13 amino acids. This chain's CDR3 is CASRGGSSYEQYF. CDR3 DNA: TGTGCCAGTAGGGGGGGCAGTTCCTACGAGCAGTACTTC.

The J gene is TRBJ1-5, the V gene TRBV21-1; TRBD1 was called by the table and not checked on the DNA. TRBV21-1 is designated a pseudogene. The CDR3 covers 11 residues. In DNA, the CDR3 is TGTGCCAGAACAGGGGGACAGCCCCAGCATTTT. Protein product: CARTGGQPQHF.

The rearrangement joins TRBV30 to TRBJ1-3; 7 positions match TRBD1. CDR3 size: 16 residues. The germline CDR1 and CDR2 sequences are GTSNPN and SVGIG (reference sequence). The V gene end was trimmed by 2 bases and the J gene end by 0 bases; junction bases not matched to a gene: 7. CDR3 bases: TGTGCCTGGAGTCCCTACGGACAGGTCTCTGGAAACACCATATATTTT. This sequence encodes CAWSPYGQVSGNTIYF. Filled out from reference TRBV30 and TRBJ1-3, the complete variable domain reads SQTIHQWPATLVQPVGSPLSLECTVEGTSNPNLYWYRQAAGRGLQLLFYSVGIGQISSEVPQNLSASRPQDRQFILSSKKLLLSDSGFYLCAWSPYGQVSGNTIYFGEGSWLTVV.

V gene TRBV5-1 combines with J gene TRBJ2-5; TRBD2 might be the D (6 bases). The CDR3 is 14 amino acids. Germline CDR1 reads SGHRS; CDR2 reads YFSETQ. Trimming pared 3 bases from V and 3 bases from J, leaving 12 bases between. Here the CDR3 reads CASSSRGGEETQYF. The CDR3 coding sequence is TGCGCCAGCAGCTCCCGAGGCGGGGAAGAGACCCAGTACTTC.